This is a list of T cell receptor beta chains from one sample in a study of T cells after yellow fever vaccination. TCRdb used MiXCR to reprocess the 5' RACE reads, holding one entry per CDR3 protein. This table holds roughly 500,000 distinct CDR3 sequences, 15% to 20% found once. The material sequenced was PBMCs, taken 15 days after the yellow fever booster vaccination. The source of these receptors is a man aged 25 to 40 who received the YFV17D yellow fever vaccine. The CDR3 runs from the conserved cysteine through the conserved F or W. D genes are given only for firm matches. Expanded clones are given a class, and other clones once, few, many or no size at all.

V	size	D	J	DNA	CDR3
TRBV11-2	.	TRBD1	TRBJ2-3	TGTGCCAGCAGAAAGACAGGGGGGCTGGGTCAAAGCACAGATACGCAGTATTTT	CASRKTGGLGQSTDTQYF
TRBV6-1	.	.	TRBJ2-3	TGTGCCAGCACCCCCCGCGGTGGAGCCGGAGATACGCAGTATTTT	CASTPRGGAGDTQYF
TRBV4-3	few	TRBD1	TRBJ1-6	TGCGCCAGCAGCCAAGATGTCAGGACAGGGGATAATTCACCCCTCCACTTT	CASSQDVRTGDNSPLHF
TRBV7-6	.	TRBD2	TRBJ2-1	TGTGCCAGCAGCTTAGCGCTGGGACTAGCGGGAGCTAATGAGCAGTTCTTC	CASSLALGLAGANEQFF
TRBV6-5	few	TRBD2	TRBJ2-7	TGTGCCAGCAGTTATGCGGGAGGTTACGAGCAGTACTTC	CASSYAGGYEQYF
TRBV10-3	.	.	TRBJ2-6	TGTGCCACCCCCAGGCCCCCAACCGCTGGGGCCAACGTCCTGACTTTC	CATPRPPTAGANVLTF
TRBV5-1	.	.	TRBJ2-3	TGCGCCAGCAGCGCGGCCAGGGAGACAGATACGCAGTATTTT	CASSAARETDTQYF
TRBV12-3/TRBV12-4	.	.	TRBJ2-4	TGTGCCAGCAGCCTGGGTCAGACACTAGCCAAAAACATTCAGTACTTC	CASSLGQTLAKNIQYF
TRBV18	few	.	TRBJ2-7	TGTGCCAGCTCACCACCCGCAGCTACCTACGAGCAGTACTTC	CASSPPAATYEQYF
TRBV5-4	.	TRBD2	TRBJ2-1	TGTGCCAGCAGCTCACGACTAGCGGTAGACTCCTACAATGAGCAGTTCTTC	CASSSRLAVDSYNEQFF
TRBV15	few	TRBD2	TRBJ2-5	TGTGCCACCAGCTTTGGCACGGGACCAAGGGTAGGGAGGGTCCAAGAGACCCAGTACTTC	CATSFGTGPRVGRVQETQYF
TRBV5-4	few	.	TRBJ2-1	TGTGCCAGCAGCTTGGATTGGGCAGAGTACAATGAGCAGTTCTTC	CASSLDWAEYNEQFF
TRBV4-1	few	.	TRBJ2-5	TGCGCCAGCAGCCAAGATGGCCGGGGGTCGGAGACCCAGTACTTC	CASSQDGRGSETQYF
TRBV14	.	.	TRBJ2-7	TGTGCCAGCAGCCAAGATCACGGGCAAACCTACGAGCAGTACTTC	CASSQDHGQTYEQYF
TRBV7-8	few	TRBD2	TRBJ2-1	TGTGCCAGCAGCAACGGCCCCATCGGGACTAGCGGAGGGGTGGAGCAGTTCTTC	CASSNGPIGTSGGVEQFF
TRBV7-9	few	TRBD1	TRBJ2-5	TGTGCCAGCAGCAGAGGACAGGGGGCAGGAGAGACCCAGTACTTC	CASSRGQGAGETQYF
TRBV6-2/TRBV6-3	few	.	TRBJ2-7	TGTGCCAGCGGGAGAACACCTGCCTACGAGCAGTACTTC	CASGRTPAYEQYF